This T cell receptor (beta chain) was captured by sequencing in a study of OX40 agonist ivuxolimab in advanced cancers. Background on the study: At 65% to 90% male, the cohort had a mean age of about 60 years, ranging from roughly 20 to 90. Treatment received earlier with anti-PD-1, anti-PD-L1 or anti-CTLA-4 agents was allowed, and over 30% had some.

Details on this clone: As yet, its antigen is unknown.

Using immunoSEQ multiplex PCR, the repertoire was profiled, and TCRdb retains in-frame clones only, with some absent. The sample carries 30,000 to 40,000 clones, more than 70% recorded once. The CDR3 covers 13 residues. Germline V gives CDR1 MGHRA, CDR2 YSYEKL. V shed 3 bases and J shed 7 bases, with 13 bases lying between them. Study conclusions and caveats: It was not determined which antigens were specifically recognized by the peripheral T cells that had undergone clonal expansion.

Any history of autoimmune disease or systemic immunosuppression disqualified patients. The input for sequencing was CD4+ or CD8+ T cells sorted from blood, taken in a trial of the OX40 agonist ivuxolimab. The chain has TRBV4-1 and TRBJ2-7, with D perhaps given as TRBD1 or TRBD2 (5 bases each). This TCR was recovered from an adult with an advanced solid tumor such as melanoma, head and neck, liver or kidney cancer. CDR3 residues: CASSQQGVGEQYF. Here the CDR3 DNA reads TGCGCCAGCAGCCAGCAGGGAGTTGGGGAGCAGTACTTC.